The 18 T cell receptor beta chains in this list originate from one sample, sequenced in a study of OX40 agonist ivuxolimab in advanced cancers. Libraries were prepared by immunoSEQ multiplex PCR; TCRdb keeps only in-frame clonotypes and omits some of them. The repertoire holds approximately 23,000 clones, with around 86% as singletons. The sample consisted of CD4+ or CD8+ T cells sorted from blood, taken in a trial of the OX40 agonist ivuxolimab. Receptor source: an adult with an advanced solid tumor such as melanoma, head and neck, liver or kidney cancer.

In DNA, the CDR3 is TGTGCCAGCAGCCCTCTGAGAGGGGCCCCTGAAAAACTGTTTTTT. This gives the protein CASSPLRGAPEKLFF. This rearrangement joins TRBV2 to TRBJ1-4, with D possibly being TRBD1 (5 bases). The V end lost 6 bases, the J end lost 7 bases, and 18 bases lay between the germline ends. Looked up from germline, CDR1 is SNHLY and CDR2 is FYNNEI. The CDR3 spans 15 residues.

V is TRBV5-4 and J is TRBJ2-1; D gene ambiguous. CDR3 length equals 13 residues. Germline-derived CDR1 and CDR2 are SGHNT and YYREEE (reference sequence). V shed 0 bases and J shed 5 bases, with 6 bases lying between them. CDR3 residues: CASSLGTHNEQFF. Written as DNA, the CDR3 is TGTGCCAGCAGCTTGGGCACCCACAATGAGCAGTTCTTC.

The chain is built from TRBV15 and TRBJ2-7; D uncertain. Germline values: CDR1 LNHNV, CDR2 YYDKDF (reference sequence). CDR3 length: 12 residues. V was shortened by 4 bases and J by 6 bases, with 10 bases between the two germline ends. For the CDR3, the DNA is TGTGCCACCAGCATTTCGGGCCGCGAGCAGTACTTC. Translating it yields CATSISGREQYF.

The V call is TRBV19, the J call TRBJ1-1; TRBD1 is a possible D gene (6 bases). Trimming pared 5 bases from V and 4 bases from J, leaving 11 bases between. Germline values: CDR1 LNHDA, CDR2 SQIVND (reference sequence). This CDR3 has 13 amino acids. Here the CDR3 DNA reads TGTGCCAGTAGTTTGGGGGGCAGCACTGAAGCTTTCTTT. Protein sequence: CASSLGGSTEAFF.

The chain is built from TRBV7-6 and TRBJ1-4; tentatively, D is TRBD1 (6 bases). In germline, CDR1 is SGHVS, CDR2 FNYEAQ. There are 16 residues in the CDR3. Trimming removed 3 bases at V and 6 bases at J, with 17 bases between. In DNA, the CDR3 is TGTGCCAGCAGCTTGCAATCGGCGGGGGCTTATGAAAAACTGTTTTTT. It yields the protein CASSLQSAGAYEKLFF.

The chain combines TRBV11-2 with TRBJ2-1, with 9 bases aligning to TRBD2. The length of the CDR3 is 18 residues. V lost 5 bases to trimming and J lost 8 bases; unmatched junction nucleotides: 19. CDR1 SGHAT and CDR2 FQNNGV come from the germline V gene. Written as DNA, the CDR3 is TGTGCCAGCAGCCCGGGAATAGCGGGGGAAAACGTTTTGGATGAGCAGTTCTTC. Its protein product is CASSPGIAGENVLDEQFF.

V gene TRBV2 combines with J gene TRBJ1-5; possibly TRBD1 for D (6 bases). CDR3 length equals 16 residues. Germline V gene sequence: CDR1 SNHLY, CDR2 FYNNEI. The V gene lost 4 bases and the J gene lost 6 bases, with 19 bases spanning the gap. Here the CDR3 DNA reads TGTGCCAGCAGTGCCCGCGAGAACAGGGTCGGTCAGCCCCAGCATTTT. Encoded protein: CASSARENRVGQPQHF.

The rearrangement uses TRBV9 and TRBJ1-1; D is unclear. The CDR3 spans 16 residues. V lost 3 bases and J lost 1, with 16 bases in between. Germline values: CDR1 SGDLS, CDR2 YYNGEE. The CDR3 spells CASSGRPPGGNTEAFF. For the CDR3, the DNA is TGTGCCAGCAGCGGACGCCCCCCGGGCGGGAACACTGAAGCTTTCTTT.

The chain joins TRBV6-1 to TRBJ2-7, with TRBD2 matching over 12 bases. The CDR3 is 14 amino acids. In germline, CDR1 is MNHNS, CDR2 SASEGT. V lost 6 bases and J lost 4; bases outside the gene matches: 4. The CDR3 DNA follows: TGTGCCAGCAGGACTAGCGGGAGTCTTTACGAGCAGTACTTC. It codes for CASRTSGSLYEQYF.

As regards this clone: Relative to the germline gene, one junction end is altered; a read error may explain this. The chain employs TRBV6-6 and TRBJ1-1, with D tentatively TRBD1 (5 bases). CDR1 is MNHNY, CDR2 SVGAGI, per germline (reference sequence). The CDR3 is 13 amino acids. The CDR3 bases are TGTGCCAGCAGATCGCGGGGGGGTGCTGAAGCATTCTTT. This gives the protein CASRSRGGAEAFF.

This clone is a singleton in its sample. The V gene is TRBV4-1, the J gene TRBJ2-7, with D possibly being TRBD1 or TRBD2 (6 bases each). This CDR3 has 16 residues. The germline CDR1 and CDR2 sequences are MGHRA and YSYEKL. Trimming stripped 1 base from V and 4 bases from J, with 17 bases between. CDR3 DNA: TGCGCCAGCAGCCAAGTTCCGTCTGGGGGGACATACGAGCAGTACTTC. Encoded protein: CASSQVPSGGTYEQYF.

The rearrangement joins TRBV4-3 to TRBJ2-3; 11 bases fit TRBD2. Germline CDR1 and CDR2: LGHNA and YSLEER. Trimming cost V 1 base and J 5 bases; bases outside gene matches: 11. The CDR3 consists of 18 residues. The CDR3 is CASSQGDASGGPGDTQYF. CDR3 DNA sequence: TGCGCCAGCAGCCAAGGGGATGCTAGCGGGGGGCCGGGAGATACGCAGTATTTT.

Only one count was recorded for this clone. The chain couples TRBV7-9 to TRBJ2-1; no reliable D call. Trimming pared 5 bases from V and 7 bases from J, leaving 6 bases between. CDR1 is SEHNR and CDR2 is FQNEAQ in the germline V gene (reference sequence). The CDR3 has 11 amino acids. The CDR3 sequence: CASSRLNEQFF. In nucleotides, the CDR3 is TGTGCCAGCAGCCGACTTAATGAGCAGTTCTTC.

The J gene is TRBJ2-3, the V gene TRBV28, with D perhaps TRBD2 (6 bases). The V gene's germline CDR1 is MDHEN and CDR2 SYDVKM. V was cut by 3 bases and J by 2 bases, with 12 bases left in between. CDR3 length: 15 amino acids. This CDR3 is CASSFSGTSTDTQYF. The CDR3 coding sequence is TGTGCCAGCAGTTTCAGTGGGACTTCCACAGATACGCAGTATTTT.

The gene calls are TRBV5-4 and TRBJ1-3; 10 nucleotides align to TRBD1. The germline CDR1 and CDR2 sequences are SGHNT and YYREEE (reference sequence). The CDR3 consists of 15 residues. Trimming cost V 3 bases and J 3 bases; bases outside gene matches: 3. The CDR3: CASSWDRGFGNTIYF. The CDR3 DNA reads TGTGCCAGCAGCTGGGACAGGGGATTTGGAAACACCATATATTTT.

V and J are TRBV5-1 and TRBJ2-5, with unresolved D. The J call is in doubt because the DNA end fits TRBJ2-7 better. This CDR3 is built from 11 residues. The germline CDR1 and CDR2 sequences are SGHRS and YFSETQ. CDR3 in amino acids: CASWPNYEQYF. In DNA, the CDR3 is TGCGCCAGCTGGCCGAACTACGAGCAGTACTTC.

This clone has only one observation. The rearrangement joins TRBV7-9 to TRBJ2-1; D unclear. CDR1 is SEHNR, CDR2 FQNEAQ, per germline (reference sequence). Trimming shortened V by 5 bases and J by 7 bases, and 12 bases separated the two germline ends. This CDR3 is built from 13 residues. CDR3 residues: CASSPPLANEQFF. CDR3 in DNA: TGTGCCAGCAGCCCTCCCCTGGCGAATGAGCAGTTCTTC.

The V and J genes are TRBV2 and TRBJ2-3, with 9 bases fitting TRBD1. The ends lost 5 bases at V and 2 bases at J; junction bases unmatched: 5. The CDR3 runs 15 residues. Germline V gene data show CDR1 as SNHLY and CDR2 as FYNNEI. The CDR3 coding sequence is TGTGCCAGCAGTTTCCGGGACAGGGACACAGATACGCAGTATTTT. Protein product: CASSFRDRDTDTQYF.